The rows below give T cell receptor beta chains drawn from one sample of a study of metastatic and nonmetastatic thyroid tumors. MiXCR was used by TCRdb to re-call the PCR reads. The table lists some 36,000 clones, roughly 15% of them singletons. Sequenced sample: blood. These receptors were obtained from a male donor with papillary thyroid cancer or a benign thyroid nodule (not recorded which). Some clones in this sample may be carry-over from other donors' samples. Each CDR3 is given with its conserved first and last residue. A D gene is named only where the DNA matches it firmly. Rows give clone size only sometimes, using once, few, many, or a class for an expanded clone.

few	18	TRBV6-4	TRBD2	TRBJ2-2	CASSESNQRLAVNGELFF	TGTGCCAGCAGTGAATCGAACCAACGACTAGCCGTCAACGGGGAGCTGTTTTTT
medium-sized	12	TRBV19	-	TRBJ1-1	CASSIGNTEAFF	TGTGCCAGTAGTATAGGGAACACTGAAGCTTTCTTT
many	13	TRBV19	-	TRBJ2-7	CASSKRTAYEQYF	TGTGCCAGTAGTAAACGGACCGCCTACGAGCAGTACTTC
-	13	TRBV20-1	-	TRBJ2-7	CSASSPNSYEQYF	TGCAGTGCTAGTAGCCCGAACTCCTACGAGCAGTACTTC
-	15	TRBV7-3	TRBD2	TRBJ2-2	CASSSSGVATGELFF	TGTGCCAGCAGTTCTAGCGGGGTGGCAACCGGTGAGCTGTTTTTT
-	17	TRBV6-6	TRBD1	TRBJ1-2	CASSYSWSGGPNYGYTF	TGTGCCAGCAGTTACTCATGGTCAGGGGGTCCTAACTACGGCTACACCTTC
many	14	TRBV27	-	TRBJ1-1	CASRPTRQNTEAFF	TGTGCCAGCAGGCCCACACGACAGAACACTGAAGCTTTCTTT
many	12	TRBV19	-	TRBJ1-2	CASSIGAEGYTF	TGTGCCAGTAGTATAGGCGCTGAGGGCTACACCTTC
many	14	TRBV12-3/TRBV12-4	TRBD1	TRBJ1-4	CASSPTGSNEKLFF	TGTGCCAGCAGTCCGACAGGGTCTAATGAAAAACTGTTTTTT
many	14	TRBV2	-	TRBJ1-4	CASKGVSTNEKLFF	TGTGCCAGCAAAGGGGTATCAACTAATGAAAAACTGTTTTTT
-	12	TRBV12-3/TRBV12-4	-	TRBJ1-2	CASSLGNYGYTF	TGTGCCAGCAGCTTGGGTAACTATGGCTACACCTTC
-	12	TRBV20-1	TRBD1	TRBJ1-2	CGARQGEYGYTF	TGCGGTGCTAGACAGGGGGAATATGGCTACACCTTC
few	12	TRBV6-1	-	TRBJ1-5	CTGNQEGQPQHF	TGTACCGGCAACCAGGAGGGGCAGCCCCAGCATTTT
-	15	TRBV5-6	-	TRBJ2-7	CASSLDIEFSYEQYF	TGTGCCAGCAGCTTGGACATTGAATTCTCCTACGAGCAGTACTTC
-	18	TRBV7-6	TRBD2	TRBJ2-5	CVSSHSTGLAGRMETQYF	TGTGTCAGCAGCCATAGCACCGGACTAGCTGGGCGGATGGAGACCCAGTACTTC
-	16	TRBV6-2/TRBV6-3	-	TRBJ2-5	CASSYDGGVGGETQYF	TGTGCCAGCAGTTACGATGGGGGAGTGGGAGGAGAGACCCAGTACTTC
many	19	TRBV11-1	-	TRBJ1-4	CASSGPVEWGRSTNEKLFF	TGTGCCAGCAGCGGACCAGTCGAATGGGGAAGGTCGACTAATGAAAAACTGTTTTTT
many	13	TRBV20-1	-	TRBJ1-4	CSVWANGDEKLFF	TGCAGTGTTTGGGCGAACGGAGATGAAAAACTGTTTTTT
many	15	TRBV9	TRBD1	TRBJ1-4	CASSEGTVKSEKLFF	TGTGCCAGCAGCGAAGGGACAGTGAAATCCGAAAAACTGTTTTTT
few	13	TRBV9	-	TRBJ1-1	CASTLGGDTEAFF	TGTGCCAGCACCCTTGGGGGTGATACTGAAGCTTTCTTT
once	15	TRBV5-1	-	TRBJ1-4	CASSLSVITNEKLFF	TGCGCCAGCAGCTTGTCGGTTATAACTAATGAAAAACTGTTTTTT
once	13	TRBV11-2	-	TRBJ1-1	CASSLWGNTEAFF	TGTGCCAGCAGCTTATGGGGGAACACTGAAGCTTTCTTT
few	15	TRBV6-1	-	TRBJ2-1	CASSDGTSRRREQFF	TGTGCCAGCAGTGATGGTACTAGCCGTCGGCGTGAGCAGTTCTTC
many	14	TRBV10-3	-	TRBJ1-2	CAISEDPGTYGYTF	TGTGCCATCAGTGAGGACCCAGGGACCTATGGCTACACCTTC
many	18	TRBV11-3	TRBD2	TRBJ2-3	CASSVQGASGSLADTQYF	TGTGCCAGCAGCGTACAAGGCGCTAGCGGGAGTTTAGCAGATACGCAGTATTTT
-	18	TRBV11-2	TRBD2	TRBJ2-1	CAISLLGTSGPAANEQFF	TGTGCCATTAGCTTGTTAGGGACTAGCGGACCCGCGGCGAATGAGCAGTTCTTC
medium-sized	15	TRBV6-1	-	TRBJ2-7	CASSLSAGPSYEQYF	TGTGCCAGCAGCCTCTCGGCCGGCCCCTCCTACGAGCAGTACTTC
medium-sized	13	TRBV6-1	TRBD1	TRBJ2-3	CASSMKGADTQYF	TGTGCCAGCAGTATGAAGGGGGCGGATACGCAGTATTTT
-	13	TRBV19	-	TRBJ2-1	CASSDHNNYDQFF	TGTGCCAGTAGTGACCACAACAACTACGATCAGTTCTTC
many	21	TRBV6-2/TRBV6-3	TRBD2	TRBJ2-1	CASSYQPWTSGRGSSYNEQFF	TGTGCCAGCAGTTACCAACCATGGACTAGCGGGAGGGGGAGCTCCTACAATGAGCAGTTCTTC
many	12	TRBV5-5	-	TRBJ2-1	CASSEMLVEQFF	TGTGCCAGCAGCGAGATGCTTGTTGAGCAGTTCTTC
many	15	TRBV3-1	-	TRBJ1-5	CASSQSGGASQPQHF	TGTGCCAGCAGCCAAAGTGGGGGGGCTAGTCAGCCCCAGCATTTT
many	17	TRBV27	-	TRBJ2-2	CASSSKSTGTNTGELFF	TGTGCCAGCAGTTCCAAATCGACGGGAACGAACACCGGGGAGCTGTTTTTT
few	13	TRBV19	-	TRBJ2-1	CASSMGGVTEQFF	TGTGCCAGTAGTATGGGTGGTGTCACTGAGCAGTTCTTT
many	15	TRBV2	TRBD2	TRBJ2-3	CASRELAGGPDTQYF	TGTGCCAGCAGAGAACTAGCGGGAGGGCCAGATACGCAGTATTTT
many	15	TRBV4-1	-	TRBJ2-7	CASSQVARVEYEQYF	TGCGCCAGCAGCCAAGTGGCAAGGGTTGAGTACGAGCAGTACTTC
-	13	TRBV5-1	TRBD1	TRBJ1-2	CASSRTGEVGYTF	TGCGCCAGCAGTCGGACAGGGGAGGTCGGCTACACCTTC
-	11	TRBV5-5	-	TRBJ2-1	CASSWGNEQFF	TGTGCCAGCAGCTGGGGGAATGAGCAGTTCTTC
-	12	TRBV7-6	-	TRBJ2-1	CASSLVVLAWFF	TGTGCCAGCAGCTTAGTGGTACTAGCTTGGTTCTTC
many	20	TRBV20-1	TRBD1	TRBJ1-2	CSALRRQALQGSSLSYGYTF	TGCAGTGCTCTTCGCCGACAGGCCCTACAGGGGTCTTCCCTGAGCTATGGCTACACCTTC
many	13	TRBV15	-	TRBJ2-5	CATSGLAQETQYF	TGTGCCACCAGCGGGCTAGCGCAAGAGACCCAGTACTTC
-	17	TRBV7-2	TRBD1	TRBJ2-4	CASSAPTGSLAKNIQYF	TGTGCCAGCAGCGCCCCGACAGGGTCGCTAGCCAAAAACATTCAGTACTTC
-	15	TRBV20-1	TRBD1	TRBJ2-7	CSARGGQGASREQYF	TGCAGTGCTAGAGGTGGACAGGGGGCATCGCGCGAGCAGTACTTC
many	14	TRBV14	-	TRBJ2-7	CASSQAVGTYEQYF	TGTGCCAGCAGCCAAGCGGTAGGGACCTACGAGCAGTACTTC
-	14	TRBV5-1	-	TRBJ2-7	CASSLVLGGYEQYF	TGCGCCAGCAGCTTAGTACTAGGCGGGTACGAGCAGTACTTC
medium-sized	13	TRBV12-3/TRBV12-4	-	TRBJ2-7	CASSLAGGYEQYF	TGTGCCAGCAGTTTGGCAGGGGGGTACGAGCAGTACTTC
many	14	TRBV11-2	-	TRBJ1-1	CASSFRGMGTEAFF	TGTGCCAGCAGCTTCCGGGGGATGGGCACTGAAGCTTTCTTT
many	19	TRBV24-1	TRBD1	TRBJ2-3	CATSDPGQGGQSDLDTQYF	TGTGCCACCAGTGACCCGGGACAGGGTGGGCAGAGCGACTTAGATACGCAGTATTTT
-	16	TRBV14	-	TRBJ2-3	CASSPGPSSGTCTQYF	TGTGCCAGCAGCCCGGGGCCCAGTTCAGGCACATGTACGCAGTATTTT
many	14	TRBV2	TRBD1	TRBJ1-1	CASSEWQGATEAFF	TGTGCCAGCAGTGAGTGGCAGGGGGCCACTGAAGCTTTCTTT